The T cell receptor beta chain described here comes from a study of control samples from healthy donors and cancer patients. Method: immunoSEQ multiplex PCR; TCRdb's copy keeps in-frame clones and lacks some. The sample has 150,000 to 200,000 clones, 88% seen once. CDR3 length equals 12 residues. V dropped 5 bases and J dropped 7 bases, with 14 bases sitting between them. CDR1 is SQVTM, CDR2 ANQGSEA, per germline. The clonotype was recovered from a man aged 18 to 30 in good health. Sequencing was performed on blood. The gene calls are TRBV29-1 and TRBJ1-1; no reliable D call. CDR3 loop: CSVTPTRGEAFF. The CDR3 DNA reads as TGCAGCGTTACCCCCACGAGAGGTGAAGCTTTCTTT.